A selection of T cell receptor beta chains follows, all from one sample in a study of blood T cells in healthy people across ages. TCRdb re-analysed the 5' RACE reads in MiXCR, keeping a single row per CDR3 protein. The sample holds about 1.4 million distinct CDR3 sequences; around 59% are singletons and the top ten take 6.5% to 8.5%. Sequenced sample: blood. These receptor sequences come from a man between 18 and 35 years old in good health. CDR3s include the opening cysteine and the closing phenylalanine or tryptophan. The D gene is left open where the match is weak. The listing skips clone size in some rows; elsewhere it reads once, few, many or a size class.

d_gene | abundance | j_gene | v_gene | CDR3aa | CDR3nt
. | . | TRBJ2-1 | TRBV3-1 | CASSPGTALSNEQFF | TGTGCCAGCAGCCCGGGGACCGCGTTAAGTAATGAGCAGTTCTTC
TRBD1 | many | TRBJ1-2 | TRBV7-6 | CASRTGGGGYTF | TGTGCCAGCAGGACAGGGGGCGGTGGCTACACCTTC
. | . | TRBJ2-1 | TRBV10-2 | CASRTRDNYNEQFF | TGCGCCAGCAGAACCCGGGACAACTACAATGAGCAGTTCTTC
TRBD1 | . | TRBJ1-2 | TRBV10-1 | CASRIRTGVDGYTF | TGCGCCAGCAGAATCCGGACAGGGGTAGATGGCTACACCTTC
. | . | TRBJ1-2 | TRBV5-6 | CASSPQDYGYTF | TGTGCCAGCAGCCCACAGGACTATGGCTACACCTTC
. | . | TRBJ1-1 | TRBV7-9 | CASSLEHVAEAFF | TGTGCCAGCAGCTTAGAACATGTGGCTGAAGCTTTCTTT
. | . | TRBJ1-2 | TRBV27 | CASSLSYSGSYGYTF | TGTGCCAGCAGTTTATCCTATTCAGGGTCCTATGGCTACACCTTC
. | . | TRBJ2-1 | TRBV29-1 | CSVENTRQEGRQFF | TGCAGCGTCGAGAACACGAGACAGGAAGGTAGGCAGTTCTTC
TRBD2 | . | TRBJ2-3 | TRBV7-9 | CASSLEAGDTQYF | TGTGCCAGCAGCTTAGAAGCGGGGGATACGCAGTATTTT
. | . | TRBJ2-7 | TRBV12-3/TRBV12-4 | CASSLVGAPTYEQYF | TGTGCCAGCAGTTTAGTAGGTGCCCCGACCTACGAGCAGTACTTC
. | few | TRBJ2-5 | TRBV20-1 | CSAGPGYETQYF | TGCAGTGCTGGACCCGGTTACGAGACCCAGTACTTC
. | . | TRBJ2-1 | TRBV18 | CASSPEPAGAQFF | TGTGCCAGCTCACCAGAACCGGCGGGGGCGCAGTTCTTC
TRBD1 | . | TRBJ2-7 | TRBV6-2/TRBV6-3 | CASSYSNRGQGYEQYF | TGTGCCAGCAGTTACTCGAATAGAGGACAGGGCTACGAGCAGTACTTC
TRBD2 | . | TRBJ2-5 | TRBV28 | CASSFGLAGVQETQYF | TGTGCCAGCAGTTTTGGACTAGCGGGGGTCCAAGAGACCCAGTACTTC
. | . | TRBJ2-7 | TRBV10-3 | CAISEVVLKGYEQYF | TGTGCCATCAGTGAGGTTGTCCTTAAGGGCTACGAGCAGTACTTC
. | . | TRBJ2-7 | TRBV29-1 | CSVVTPLQPLYEQYF | TGCAGCGTTGTGACCCCCCTCCAACCTCTTTACGAGCAGTACTTC
TRBD2 | . | TRBJ2-2 | TRBV25-1 | CASSDLADYTGELFF | TGTGCCAGCAGTGATCTAGCGGACTATACCGGGGAGCTGTTTTTT